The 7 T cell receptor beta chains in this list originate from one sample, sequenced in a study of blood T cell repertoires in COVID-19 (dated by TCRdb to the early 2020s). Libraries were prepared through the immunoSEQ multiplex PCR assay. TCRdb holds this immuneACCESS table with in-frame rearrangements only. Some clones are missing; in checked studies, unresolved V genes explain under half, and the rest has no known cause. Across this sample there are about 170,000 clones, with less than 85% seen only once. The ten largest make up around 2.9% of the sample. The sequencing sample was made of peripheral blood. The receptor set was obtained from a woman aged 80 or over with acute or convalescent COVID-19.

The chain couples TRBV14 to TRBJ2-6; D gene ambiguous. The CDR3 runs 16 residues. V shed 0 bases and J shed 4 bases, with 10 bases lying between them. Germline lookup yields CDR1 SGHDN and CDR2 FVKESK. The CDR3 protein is CASSQDRIAGANVLTF. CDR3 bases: TGTGCCAGCAGCCAAGATAGAATAGCCGGGGCCAACGTCCTGACTTTC.

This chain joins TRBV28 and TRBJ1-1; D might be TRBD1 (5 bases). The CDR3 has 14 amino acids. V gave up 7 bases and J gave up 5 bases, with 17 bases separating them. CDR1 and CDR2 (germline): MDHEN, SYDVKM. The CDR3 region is CASTKTGTQTEAFF. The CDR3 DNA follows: TGTGCCAGCACGAAGACCGGGACTCAAACTGAAGCTTTCTTT.

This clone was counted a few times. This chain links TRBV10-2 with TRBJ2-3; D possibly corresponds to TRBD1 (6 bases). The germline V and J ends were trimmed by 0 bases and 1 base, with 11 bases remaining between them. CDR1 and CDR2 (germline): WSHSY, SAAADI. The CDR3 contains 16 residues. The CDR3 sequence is CASSESRGWGTDTQYF. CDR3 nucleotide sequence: TGCGCCAGCAGTGAGTCCAGGGGTTGGGGCACAGATACGCAGTATTTT.

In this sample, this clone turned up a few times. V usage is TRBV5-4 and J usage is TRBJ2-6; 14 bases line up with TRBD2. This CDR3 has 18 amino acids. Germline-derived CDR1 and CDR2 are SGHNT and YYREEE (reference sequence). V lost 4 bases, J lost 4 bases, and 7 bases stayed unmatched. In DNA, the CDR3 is TGTGCCAGCAGCGTGGGACTAGCGGGAGAGCCCGGGGCCAACGTCCTGACTTTC. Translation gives CASSVGLAGEPGANVLTF. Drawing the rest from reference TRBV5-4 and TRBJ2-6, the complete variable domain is ETGVTQSPTHLIKTRGQQVTLRCSSQSGHNTVSWYQQALGQGPQFIFQYYREEENGRGNFPPRFSGLQFPNYSSELNVNALELDDSALYLCASSVGLAGEPGANVLTFGAGSRLTVL.

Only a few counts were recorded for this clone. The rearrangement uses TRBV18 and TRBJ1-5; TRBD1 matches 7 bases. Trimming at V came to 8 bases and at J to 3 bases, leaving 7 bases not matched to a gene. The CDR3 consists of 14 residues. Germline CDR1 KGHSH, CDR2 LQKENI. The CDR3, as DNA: TGTGCCAGCGCCACAGGGGAACCCAATCAGCCCCAGCATTTT. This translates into CASATGEPNQPQHF.

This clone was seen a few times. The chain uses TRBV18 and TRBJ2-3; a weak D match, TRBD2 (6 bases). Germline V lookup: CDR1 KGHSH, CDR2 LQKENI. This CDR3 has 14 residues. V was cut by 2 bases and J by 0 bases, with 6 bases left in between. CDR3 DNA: TGTGCCAGCTCACCAGGGGGGAGCACAGATACGCAGTATTTT. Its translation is CASSPGGSTDTQYF.

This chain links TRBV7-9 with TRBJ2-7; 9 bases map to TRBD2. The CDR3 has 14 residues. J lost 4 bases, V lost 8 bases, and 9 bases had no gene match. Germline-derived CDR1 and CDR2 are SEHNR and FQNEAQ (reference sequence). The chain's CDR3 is CASLGLAGSYEQYF. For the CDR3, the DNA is TGTGCCAGCCTGGGTCTAGCGGGAAGTTACGAGCAGTACTTC. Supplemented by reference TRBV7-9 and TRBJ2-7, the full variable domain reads DTGVSQNPRHKITKRGQNVTFRCDPISEHNRLYWYRQTLGQGPEFLTYFQNEAQLEKSRLLSDRFSAERPKGSFSTLEIQRTEQGDSAMYLCASLGLAGSYEQYFGPGTRLTVT.